A selection of T cell receptor beta chains follows, all from one sample in a study of blood T cell repertoires in COVID-19. Generated by immunoSEQ multiplex PCR, the TCRdb table keeps only in-frame clones and is missing some. Among roughly 160,000 clones listed, approximately 91% were seen once. What was sequenced was peripheral blood. The receptors come from a man aged 18 to 30 with acute or convalescent COVID-19. CDR3s include the opening cysteine and the closing phenylalanine or tryptophan. Fields, in order: clone size, J gene, V gene, D gene, CDR3 length, CDR3 protein, CDR3 DNA. D genes are given only for firm matches. The listing skips clone size in some rows; elsewhere it reads once, few, many or a size class.

NA,TRBJ1-2,TRBV19,NA,13,CASSMFLNYGYTF,TGTGCCAGTAGTATGTTCCTTAACTATGGCTACACCTTC
NA,TRBJ1-1,TRBV18,TRBD1,17,CASSLRQGGTLNTEAFF,TGTGCCAGCTCACTGCGACAGGGCGGGACGCTTAACACTGAAGCTTTCTTT
NA,TRBJ2-7,TRBV6-5,NA,15,CASTAEFGWSYEQYF,TGTGCCAGCACCGCGGAGTTCGGTTGGTCCTACGAGCAGTACTTC
once,TRBJ1-2,TRBV6-5,NA,13,CATLGHLNYGYTF,TGTGCCACCTTAGGACATTTGAACTATGGCTACACCTTC
NA,TRBJ1-2,TRBV5-8,TRBD1,14,CASALSGQVGGYTF,TGTGCCAGCGCACTCAGTGGACAGGTTGGTGGCTACACCTTC
NA,TRBJ2-5,TRBV5-4,NA,12,CASSLAQETQYF,TGTGCCAGCAGCTTGGCGCAAGAGACCCAGTACTTC
NA,TRBJ1-6,TRBV5-1,TRBD1,15,CASRDRGLNNSPLHF,TGCGCCAGCCGGGACAGGGGGCTGAATAATTCACCCCTCCACTTT
NA,TRBJ1-5,TRBV19,TRBD1,15,CASSNGQGLNQPQHF,TGTGCCAGTAGCAATGGACAGGGCCTTAATCAGCCCCAGCATTTT
NA,TRBJ2-5,TRBV7-9,NA,14,CASSFQGLQETQYF,TGTGCCAGCAGCTTTCAGGGGTTACAAGAGACCCAGTACTTC
NA,TRBJ2-7,TRBV19,TRBD2,15,CASSPSAGGSYEQYF,TGTGCCAGTAGTCCCTCGGCGGGAGGCTCCTACGAGCAGTACTTC
NA,TRBJ1-5,TRBV5-1,NA,15,CASSQSGFYNQPQHF,TGCGCCAGCAGCCAATCGGGTTTTTACAATCAGCCCCAGCATTTT
NA,TRBJ1-3,TRBV13,NA,12,CASSFQGNTIYF,TGTGCCAGCAGTTTTCAGGGAAACACCATATATTTT
few,TRBJ2-7,TRBV5-1,NA,12,CASSSISYEQYF,TGCGCCAGCAGCTCCATCTCCTACGAGCAGTACTTC
NA,TRBJ1-2,TRBV3-1/TRBV3-2,NA,14,CASSPGGGNYGYTF,TGTGCCAGCAGCCCCGGGGGGGGTAACTATGGCTACACCTTC
NA,TRBJ2-2,TRBV6-2/TRBV6-3,TRBD1,16,CASSYPTGTGTGELFF,TGTGCCAGCAGTTACCCGACAGGGACCGGCACCGGGGAGCTGTTTTTT
NA,TRBJ1-2,TRBV19,TRBD1,11,CATDRGRGYTF,TGTGCCACCGACAGGGGAAGAGGCTACACCTTC
NA,TRBJ1-3,TRBV4-1,NA,17,CASSQDRYGGRRNTIYF,TGCGCCAGCAGCCAAGATCGTTACGGGGGGCGAAGAAACACCATATATTTT
NA,TRBJ1-3,TRBV30,TRBD1,16,CAWKPDRGSSGNTIYF,TGTGCCTGGAAGCCTGACAGGGGAAGCTCTGGAAACACCATATATTTT
once,TRBJ2-5,TRBV19,NA,15,CASSIMWSAQETQYF,TGTGCCAGTAGTATAATGTGGAGCGCCCAAGAGACCCAGTACTTC
NA,TRBJ1-1,TRBV12-3/TRBV12-4,NA,12,CASSFWTQGAFF,TGTGCCAGCAGTTTTTGGACGCAGGGAGCTTTCTTT
NA,TRBJ1-1,TRBV19,NA,16,CASSIFTATLNTEAFF,TGTGCCAGTAGTATATTTACTGCAACCCTGAACACTGAAGCTTTCTTT
NA,TRBJ1-1,TRBV19,NA,15,CASSILQGYNTEAFF,TGTGCCAGTAGTATCCTCCAGGGATATAACACTGAAGCTTTCTTT
NA,TRBJ1-1,TRBV30,NA,15,CAWRGPGLRNTEAFF,TGTGCCTGGAGGGGGCCGGGACTTCGGAACACTGAAGCTTTCTTT
NA,TRBJ2-4,TRBV5-1,TRBD2,17,CASSWGFSGGAKNIQYF,TGCGCCAGCAGCTGGGGGTTTAGCGGGGGAGCCAAAAACATTCAGTACTTC
NA,TRBJ2-5,TRBV3-1/TRBV3-2,TRBD1,14,CASMRTGQGETQYF,TGTGCCAGCATGCGGACAGGGCAGGGAGAGACCCAGTACTTC
NA,TRBJ2-5,TRBV4-1,NA,18,CASSQNTFGLSLGETQYF,TGCGCCAGCAGCCAGAACACGTTCGGACTCTCACTAGGGGAGACCCAGTACTTC
few,TRBJ2-3,TRBV18,NA,15,CASSPPGASTDTQYF,TGTGCCAGCTCACCGCCAGGGGCTAGCACAGATACGCAGTATTTT
NA,TRBJ1-3,TRBV9,NA,16,CASSVAVTLSGNTIYF,TGTGCCAGCAGCGTAGCGGTTACTCTGTCTGGAAACACCATATATTTT
NA,TRBJ2-5,TRBV6-5,TRBD2,15,CASSTPLAGAETQYF,TGTGCCAGCAGCACCCCTCTAGCGGGGGCGGAGACCCAGTACTTC
NA,TRBJ2-2,TRBV7-9,NA,16,CASSLVQSTNTGELFF,TGTGCCAGCAGCTTAGTACAGTCTACAAACACCGGGGAGCTGTTTTTT
once,TRBJ2-3,TRBV5-1,TRBD2,19,CASSLVWTSGIVVKVSQYF,TGCGCCAGCAGCTTGGTCTGGACTAGCGGAATTGTTGTCAAGGTTTCGCAGTATTTT
NA,TRBJ1-2,TRBV3-1/TRBV3-2,NA,16,CASSQKLLSTEDGYTF,TGTGCCAGCAGCCAAAAATTACTATCGACAGAAGATGGCTACACCTTC
NA,TRBJ1-1,TRBV3-1/TRBV3-2,NA,15,CASSQDKGSGTEAFF,TGTGCCAGCAGCCAAGACAAGGGGTCAGGGACTGAAGCTTTCTTT
NA,TRBJ2-2,TRBV5-1,NA,14,CASSSEPETGELFF,TGCGCCAGCAGCTCGGAGCCAGAAACGGGGGAGCTGTTTTTT
NA,TRBJ2-3,TRBV5-8,NA,16,CASSLGTGLIGGTQYF,TGTGCCAGCAGCTTGGGGACAGGACTTATTGGGGGGACGCAGTATTTT
NA,TRBJ2-3,TRBV10-3,TRBD2,16,CASSRNSGEIPDTQYF,TGTGCCAGCTCCAGAAATAGCGGGGAGATCCCAGATACGCAGTATTTT
once,TRBJ1-5,TRBV21-1,NA,16,CASSHRTAHSNQPQHF,TGTGCCAGCAGCCACAGGACAGCACATAGCAATCAGCCCCAGCATTTT
NA,TRBJ2-3,TRBV24-1,TRBD1,18,CATSDPRDRGLRTDTQYF,TGTGCCACCAGTGACCCCCGGGACAGGGGGCTTAGGACAGATACGCAGTATTTT
NA,TRBJ2-3,TRBV5-6,NA,14,CASSPFLRTDTQYF,TGTGCCAGCAGCCCATTCTTGAGAACAGATACGCAGTATTTT
NA,TRBJ2-1,TRBV30,TRBD1,14,CAWSVGTGRQGQFF,TGTGCCTGGAGTGTAGGGACAGGGAGACAAGGGCAGTTCTTC
NA,TRBJ2-2,TRBV27,NA,12,CASLAGTGELFF,TGTGCCAGCCTAGCAGGAACCGGGGAGCTGTTTTTT
NA,TRBJ1-6,TRBV11-2,NA,17,CASSPPGVSSYNSPLHF,TGTGCCAGCAGCCCGCCGGGGGTGAGCTCCTATAATTCACCCCTCCACTTT
NA,TRBJ1-3,TRBV5-3,NA,19,CARSLRVGPDSTSGNTIYF,TGTGCCAGAAGCTTGAGGGTTGGTCCAGACAGTACCTCTGGAAACACCATATATTTT
NA,TRBJ1-6,TRBV11-2,NA,14,CASSPTDYNSPLHF,TGTGCCAGCAGCCCGACAGATTATAATTCACCCCTCCACTTT
NA,TRBJ2-7,TRBV3-1/TRBV3-2,NA,13,CASSQRGGYEQYF,TGTGCCAGCAGCCAAAGGGGCGGCTACGAGCAGTACTTC
NA,TRBJ1-6,TRBV9,TRBD1,16,CASSPRGDSFNSPLHF,TGTGCCAGCAGCCCGAGGGGGGACAGTTTTAATTCACCCCTCCACTTT
NA,TRBJ2-1,TRBV5-1,TRBD2,19,CASSPPGGIAGLAGNEQFF,TGCGCCAGCAGCCCCCCAGGGGGCATCGCGGGACTAGCGGGAAATGAGCAGTTCTTC
NA,TRBJ1-1,TRBV30,TRBD1,16,CAWSVSRDRGSLSAFF,TGTGCCTGGAGTGTATCCAGGGACAGGGGGTCTTTATCAGCTTTCTTT
NA,TRBJ2-3,TRBV14,NA,14,CASSLQSRTDTQYF,TGTGCCAGCAGCCTCCAGTCTCGCACAGATACGCAGTATTTT
NA,TRBJ1-2,TRBV5-1,NA,13,CASSSGINYGYTF,TGCGCCAGCAGCTCGGGAATTAACTATGGCTACACCTTC
NA,TRBJ1-1,TRBV6-5,TRBD1,16,CASSYSRTGWHTEAFF,TGTGCCAGCAGTTACTCCAGGACAGGGTGGCACACTGAAGCTTTCTTT
NA,TRBJ2-7,TRBV3-1/TRBV3-2,NA,13,CASSQGAVYEQYF,TGTGCCAGCAGCCAAGGGGCCGTGTACGAGCAGTACTTC
NA,TRBJ2-5,TRBV3-1/TRBV3-2,NA,12,CASSQAIETQYF,TGTGCCAGCAGCCAAGCAATAGAGACCCAGTACTTC
NA,TRBJ2-2,TRBV7-6,NA,17,CASSLTGSSFNTGELFF,TGTGCCAGCAGCTTAACAGGTTCCTCCTTTAACACCGGGGAGCTGTTTTTT
NA,TRBJ1-2,TRBV30,NA,16,CAWSVRFWGQGYGYTF,TGTGCCTGGAGTGTACGGTTCTGGGGGCAGGGGTATGGCTACACCTTC
NA,TRBJ2-3,TRBV5-1,TRBD2,16,CASSLLLGGSTDTQYF,TGCGCCAGCAGCCTGTTATTGGGGGGGAGCACAGATACGCAGTATTTT
NA,TRBJ1-1,TRBV12-3/TRBV12-4,NA,12,CASSLGLGEAFF,TGTGCCAGCAGTTTAGGGCTAGGTGAAGCTTTCTTT
NA,TRBJ1-3,TRBV30,NA,17,CAWSVRNSYSSGNTIYF,TGTGCCTGGAGTGTTAGGAACAGTTATAGCTCTGGAAACACCATATATTTT
NA,TRBJ2-1,TRBV10-3,NA,16,CAISDSTPHDYNEQFF,TGTGCCATCAGTGATAGCACTCCCCATGACTACAATGAGCAGTTCTTC